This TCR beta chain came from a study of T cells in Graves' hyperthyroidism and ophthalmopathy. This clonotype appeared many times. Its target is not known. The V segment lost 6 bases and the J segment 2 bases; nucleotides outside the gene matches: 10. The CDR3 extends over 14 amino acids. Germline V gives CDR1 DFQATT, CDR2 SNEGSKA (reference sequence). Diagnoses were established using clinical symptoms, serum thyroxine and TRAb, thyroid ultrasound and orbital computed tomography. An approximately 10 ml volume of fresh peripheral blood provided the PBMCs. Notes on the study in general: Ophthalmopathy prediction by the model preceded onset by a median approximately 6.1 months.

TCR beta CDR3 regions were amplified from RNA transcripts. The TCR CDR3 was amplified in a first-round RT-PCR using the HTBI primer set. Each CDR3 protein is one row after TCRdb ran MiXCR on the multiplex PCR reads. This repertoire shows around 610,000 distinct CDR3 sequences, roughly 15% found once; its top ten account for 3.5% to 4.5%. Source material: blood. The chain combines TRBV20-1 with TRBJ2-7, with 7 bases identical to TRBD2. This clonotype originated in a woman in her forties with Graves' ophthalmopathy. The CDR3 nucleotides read TGCAGTGCCGCGCGGGGGACGGCCACCTACGAGCAGTACTTC. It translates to CSAARGTATYEQYF.